A single sample is the source of the 2 T cell receptor beta chains below, sequenced in a study of blood T cell repertoires in COVID-19. Using immunoSEQ multiplex PCR, the repertoire was profiled, and TCRdb retains in-frame clones only, with some absent. The table lists a few hundred thousand clones, approximately 88% of them singletons. Input material: PBMCs or T cells enriched from blood (not recorded which). The receptor source for this set is a woman in her 30s who had recovered from COVID-19.

The gene calls are TRBV5-6 and TRBJ2-1; TRBD2 matches 7 bases. The germline CDR1 and CDR2 sequences are SGHDT and YYEEEE. Trimming cost V 1 base and J 4 bases; bases outside gene matches: 8. The CDR3 is 16 amino acids. CDR3 sequence (DNA): TGTGCCAGCAGCTTGAAGGCGGGAGCAGAGTACAATGAGCAGTTCTTC. This codes for CASSLKAGAEYNEQFF.

This rearrangement joins TRBV6-6 to TRBJ1-3; TRBD1 matches 7 bases. CDR3 size: 20 residues. V lost 6 bases to trimming and J lost 0 bases; unmatched junction nucleotides: 20. The germline V gene encodes CDR1 MNHNY and CDR2 SVGAGI (reference sequence). CDR3: CASSYGGYRTGQSSGNTIYF. CDR3 in DNA: TGTGCCAGCAGCTACGGGGGCTACAGGACAGGTCAAAGCTCTGGAAACACCATATATTTT.